This TCR beta chain was observed in a study of shared clonotypes between healthy human individuals. Study conclusions and caveats: Naive CD4 clonotypes overlapped across a handful of donors at about 5%. Naive subsets, compared against memory subsets, generally had larger estimated richness values. The generation probabilities recorded for non-shared clonotypes fell below those of clonotypes shared by all four donors.

Donors included only healthy HIV-negative adults lacking recent acute infections or vaccinations. Some clones are missing from TCRdb's copy, which holds only in-frame ones; the method was immunoSEQ multiplex PCR. The table shows some 2.4 million clones, with over 85% occurring only once. A remark on this clone: The antigen remains unidentified. This CDR3 is also generated by other DNA sequences in the sample.

The sequencing input was naive CD4+ T cells from PBMCs. Subset in this sample: CD45RA+ positively selected. This TCR was sampled from a man aged 18 to 30 in good health. Some clones in this sample may be carry-over from other donors' samples.

In nucleotides, the CDR3 is TGTGCCAGCAGCCACGGGCAGGGGACTGAAGCTTTCTTT. Protein product: CASSHGQGTEAFF. V and J are TRBV11-3 and TRBJ1-1, with a possible D match to TRBD1 (6 bases). V lost 5 bases and J 5 bases, leaving 12 bases between the germline ends. CDR1 and CDR2 from the germline V gene are SGHNT and YENEEA. This CDR3 has 13 residues.